The 28 T cell receptor beta chains below were found in one sample sequenced in a study of T cell responses to AZD1222 COVID-19 vaccine. Method: immunoSEQ multiplex PCR; TCRdb's copy keeps in-frame clones and lacks some. The sample carries fewer than 150,000 clones, around 93% recorded once. The sample in question was peripheral blood, obtained 28 days after the second AZD1222 dose. Receptors originate from an adult who received the AZD1222 COVID-19 vaccine.

This chain joins TRBV11-3 and TRBJ2-3; TRBD1 agrees at 10 bases. V dropped 3 bases and J dropped 0; count of bases not matched to a gene: 12. The CDR3 is 19 residues long. Per germline, CDR1 SGHNT and CDR2 YENEEA. CDR3 sequence reads: CASSLGDRGSSSSTDTQYF. DNA of the CDR3: TGTGCCAGCAGCTTGGGGGACAGGGGTTCGTCTTCTAGCACAGATACGCAGTATTTT.

This chain connects TRBV27 to TRBJ2-7; 13 nucleotides agree with TRBD2. This CDR3 is 18 amino acids long. CDR1 MNHEY and CDR2 SMNVEV come from the germline V gene (reference sequence). Trimming cost V 4 bases and J 2 bases; bases outside gene matches: 11. This chain's CDR3 is CASSSRRGLAGDTYEQYF. The CDR3, as DNA: TGTGCCAGCAGTTCGAGAAGAGGACTAGCGGGGGACACCTACGAGCAGTACTTC.

V and J are TRBV19 and TRBJ2-3; the D call may be TRBD1 or TRBD2 (6 bases each). Looked up from germline, CDR1 is LNHDA and CDR2 is SQIVND (reference sequence). Trimming took 0 bases from V and 0 from J, leaving 13 bases between them. The length of the CDR3 is 17 residues. CDR3 residues: CASSIEFGGTSTDTQYF. DNA of the CDR3: TGTGCCAGTAGTATAGAGTTTGGAGGGACAAGCACAGATACGCAGTATTTT.

The CDR3 loop reads CATSDSTGRGMDTQYF. The CDR3 region has the DNA TGTGCCACCAGTGATTCAACAGGACGAGGGATGGATACGCAGTATTTT. The chain carries TRBV24-1 and TRBJ2-3; D might be TRBD1 or TRBD2, each matching 5 bases. The CDR3 is 16 residues long. From germline, CDR1 is KGHDR and CDR2 SFDVKD. Trimming left V 2 bases short and J 6 bases short, with 17 bases between.

A word on this clone: At one end the junction does not follow the germline gene, possibly because of a read error. This chain joins TRBV6-6 and TRBJ1-2; D perhaps matches TRBD1 (5 bases). This CDR3 has 13 residues. Germline V gives CDR1 MNHNY, CDR2 SVGAGI (reference sequence). The chain's CDR3 is CGGGLGVNYGYTF. The CDR3 DNA sequence: TGCGGAGGCGGGTTGGGGGTTAACTATGGCTACACCTTC.

This chain uses TRBV7-2 with TRBJ2-2, with D possibly TRBD2 on 5 matching bases. The CDR3 is made up of 14 amino acids. V was trimmed by 5 bases and J by 6 bases, leaving 13 bases between them. Looked up from germline, CDR1 is SGHTA and CDR2 is FQGNSA. In DNA, the CDR3 is TGTGCCAGCAGCCGGCGGGTCGGCGCCGGGGAGCTGTTTTTT. Its protein is CASSRRVGAGELFF.

The J gene is TRBJ2-7, the V gene TRBV27; 7 nucleotides line up with TRBD1. This CDR3 contains 13 residues. Germline values: CDR1 MNHEY, CDR2 SMNVEV (reference sequence). V trimming: 5 bases; J trimming: 3 bases; junction bases outside the gene matches: 4. In DNA, the CDR3 is TGTGCCAGCAGTACGGGACAGTTCTACGAGCAGTACTTC. As protein: CASSTGQFYEQYF.

The chain couples TRBV9 to TRBJ1-2, with a weak D call TRBD1 (5 bases). Germline V lookup: CDR1 SGDLS, CDR2 YYNGEE. The V and J ends lost 5 bases and 11 bases respectively, with 13 bases between them. The CDR3 has 11 amino acids. CDR3 DNA sequence: TGTGCCAGCAGTGATGGGGCTTTGTACACCTTC. Translated: CASSDGALYTF.

J is TRBJ2-7 and V is TRBV12-3 or TRBV12-4; possible D gene TRBD1, 5 bases. V lost 4 bases, J lost 2 bases, and 9 bases lay in between. The CDR3 has 13 amino acids. CDR3 sequence reads: CASSSDTTYEQYF. The CDR3 DNA reads as TGTGCCAGCAGTTCGGACACTACCTACGAGCAGTACTTC.

The genes are TRBV27 and TRBJ1-2, with D maybe TRBD1 (5 bases). CDR1 is MNHEY, CDR2 SMNVEV, per germline (reference sequence). V shed 4 bases and J shed 4 bases, with 16 bases lying between them. CDR3 length equals 15 residues. CDR3 sequence: CASSSSGRQTYGYTF. The CDR3 DNA follows: TGTGCCAGCAGTTCTTCTGGGAGACAGACCTATGGCTACACCTTC.

The genes are TRBV27 and TRBJ2-1; 8 positions agree with TRBD1. Germline V gene sequence: CDR1 MNHEY, CDR2 SMNVEV (reference sequence). V dropped 3 bases and J dropped 5; count of bases not matched to a gene: 3. The CDR3 loop spans 14 amino acids. DNA for the CDR3: TGTGCCAGCAGTTTGGACAGGGCTCACAATGAGCAGTTCTTC. This codes for CASSLDRAHNEQFF.

The chain links TRBV19 to TRBJ1-3; D might be TRBD1 (5 bases). V was cut by 6 bases and J by 4 bases, with 13 bases left in between. From germline, CDR1 is LNHDA and CDR2 SQIVND (reference sequence). The CDR3 sequence is 14 residues long. The CDR3: CASRSSGLGNTIYF. As DNA, the CDR3 is TGTGCCAGTAGGTCGTCGGGGCTGGGAAACACCATATATTTT.

V is TRBV9 and J is TRBJ1-1; 7 bases agree with TRBD1. The CDR3 loop spans 16 amino acids. Germline CDR1 is SGDLS and CDR2 is YYNGEE. V shed 4 bases, J shed 0 bases, and the junction held 9 bases outside the gene matches. The chain's CDR3 is CASSPSGQLMNTEAFF. Written as DNA, the CDR3 is TGTGCCAGCAGCCCTTCGGGACAGCTTATGAACACTGAAGCTTTCTTT.

The genes are TRBV19 and TRBJ2-1; D may be TRBD1 (6 bases). CDR1 is LNHDA and CDR2 is SQIVND in the germline V gene (reference sequence). Trimming took 4 bases from V and 4 from J, leaving 8 bases between them. This CDR3 spans 13 amino acids. CDR3 in DNA: TGTGCCAGTAGTACGGGACAATACAATGAGCAGTTCTTC. Amino acids: CASSTGQYNEQFF.

The J gene is TRBJ1-1, the V gene TRBV6-5; D is perhaps TRBD1 (6 bases). V was cut by 7 bases and J by 1 base, with 10 bases left in between. The CDR3 spans 13 residues. Germline assignment: CDR1 MNHEY and CDR2 SVGAGI. The CDR3 region is CASTGGANTEAFF. For the CDR3, the DNA is TGTGCCAGCACGGGGGGGGCGAACACTGAAGCTTTCTTT.

This CDR3 reads CASSTAGGSGNTIYF. The CDR3 nucleotides read TGTGCCAGCAGTACGGCCGGGGGTTCTGGAAACACCATATATTTT. The J gene is TRBJ1-3, the V gene TRBV6-5; tentative D call: TRBD1 (5 bases). Germline V gene lookup returns CDR1 MNHEY and CDR2 SVGAGI. This CDR3 has 15 residues. V lost 5 bases and J lost 1, with 12 bases in between.

The J gene is TRBJ1-1, the V gene TRBV7-2; the D is unclear. The V end lost 0 bases, the J end lost 1 base, and 21 bases lay between the germline ends. Germline V gives CDR1 SGHTA, CDR2 FQGNSA. The CDR3 length is 19 residues. The CDR3 DNA reads as TGTGCCAGCAGCTTAGCGCGTGTTAACCTGAGGGAGTGGAACACTGAAGCTTTCTTT. Its protein is CASSLARVNLREWNTEAFF.

The chain links TRBV3-1 (or the pseudogene TRBV3-2) to TRBJ1-5; 11 bases are shared with TRBD1. Losses at the gene ends were 5 bases for V and 5 bases for J; bases not matched to a gene: 2. The germline V gene has CDR1 LGHDT and CDR2 YNNKEL (reference sequence). CDR3 size: 14 residues. The CDR3, as DNA: TGTGCCAGCAGCGCGGACAGGGGGCATCAGCCCCAGCATTTT. Residues: CASSADRGHQPQHF.

V and J are TRBV29-1 and TRBJ2-7; no definite D call. In germline, CDR1 is SQVTM, CDR2 ANQGSEA. V lost 6 bases, J lost 2 bases, and 14 bases lay in between. This CDR3 region has 13 residues. CDR3 DNA sequence: TGCAGCGTCGTAATGACCACTACCTACGAGCAGTACTTC. It yields the protein CSVVMTTTYEQYF.

The gene calls are TRBV5-6 and TRBJ1-2; no clear D gene. CDR3 length: 17 amino acids. V was trimmed by 1 base and J by 2 bases, leaving 18 bases between them. Germline V lookup: CDR1 SGHDT, CDR2 YYEEEE. Written as DNA, the CDR3 is TGTGCCAGCAGCTTGCCGGGAGGCGGCCCAACAAACTATGGCTACACCTTC. Protein: CASSLPGGGPTNYGYTF. Supplemented by reference TRBV5-6 and TRBJ1-2, the full variable domain reads DAGVTQSPTHLIKTRGQQVTLRCSPKSGHDTVSWYQQALGQGPQFIFQYYEEEERQRGNFPDRFSGHQFPNYSSELNVNALLLGDSALYLCASSLPGGGPTNYGYTFGSGTRLTVV.

The chain employs TRBV2 and TRBJ2-1, with TRBD1 matching over 9 bases. The CDR3 has 14 residues. V was pared by 7 bases and J by 5 bases, with 6 bases of the junction left unmatched. Germline V lookup: CDR1 SNHLY, CDR2 FYNNEI. The CDR3 DNA reads TGTGCCAGCATCGGGACAGGGTATAACAATGAGCAGTTCTTC. This encodes CASIGTGYNNEQFF.

The chain uses TRBV5-1 and TRBJ2-7; unclear D gene. The V end was cut by 7 bases, the J end by 3 bases, with 26 bases between. CDR1 and CDR2 from the germline V gene are SGHRS and YFSETQ. The CDR3 loop spans 17 amino acids. The CDR3 is CASPRCRRGPLFYEQYF. The CDR3 DNA reads as TGCGCCAGCCCCCGATGTCGGCGTGGACCACTTTTCTACGAGCAGTACTTC.

The chain employs TRBV11-3 and TRBJ1-1; possibly TRBD1 for D (5 bases). Trimming stripped 5 bases from V and 6 bases from J, with 16 bases between. CDR3 size: 14 residues. Germline V gives CDR1 SGHNT, CDR2 YENEEA. Here the CDR3 DNA reads TGTGCCAGCAGCCCCTGGGGCGTCAACTCTGAAGCTTTCTTT. Protein product: CASSPWGVNSEAFF.

Comment on this clone: Distinct nucleotide sequences in the sample also encode this CDR3. The rearrangement links TRBV5-1 to TRBJ1-5; D is uncertain. CDR1 and CDR2 (germline): SGHRS, YFSETQ. This CDR3 comprises 14 residues. V was shortened by 0 bases and J by 2 bases, with 6 bases between the two germline ends. The CDR3 DNA reads TGCGCCAGCAGCTTGGTAGGAGGCAATCAGCCCCAGCATTTT. Translation gives CASSLVGGNQPQHF. Filled out from reference TRBV5-1 and TRBJ1-5, the complete variable domain reads KAGVTQTPRYLIKTRGQQVTLSCSPISGHRSVSWYQQTPGQGLQFLFEYFSETQRNKGNFPGRFSGRQFSNSRSEMNVSTLELGDSALYLCASSLVGGNQPQHFGDGTRLSIL.

The J gene is TRBJ2-5, the V gene TRBV29-1; perhaps TRBD1 as D (5 bases). The CDR3 covers 12 residues. In germline, CDR1 is SQVTM, CDR2 ANQGSEA. The germline V and J ends were trimmed by 4 bases and 5 bases, with 11 bases remaining between them. CDR3 sequence: CSVGQGRETQYF. The CDR3 DNA follows: TGCAGCGTTGGTCAGGGAAGGGAGACCCAGTACTTC.

Only a few counts were recorded for this clone. The genes are TRBV19 and TRBJ1-1; D might be TRBD1 (5 bases). The length of the CDR3 is 15 residues. Germline CDR1 LNHDA, CDR2 SQIVND (reference sequence). Trimming cost V 3 bases and J 0 bases, with 11 bases left between them. The CDR3 loop reads CASSIRQGLNTEAFF. As DNA, the CDR3 is TGTGCCAGTAGTATTCGGCAGGGCCTGAACACTGAAGCTTTCTTT.

V and J are TRBV30 and TRBJ2-1; D not resolved. CDR3 length: 13 residues. In germline, CDR1 is GTSNPN, CDR2 SVGIG (reference sequence). V lost 5 bases, J lost 7 bases, and 15 bases lay in between. CDR3 loop: CAWCPPNLNEQFF. CDR3 bases: TGTGCCTGGTGTCCTCCTAACTTGAATGAGCAGTTCTTC.

This chain joins TRBV23-1 and TRBJ1-5; D remains ambiguous. TRBV23-1 is classed as an ORF, of uncertain function. The CDR3 consists of 21 residues. The V and J ends lost 6 bases and 0 bases respectively, with 30 bases between them. The CDR3 nucleotides are TGCGCCAGCAGCCCGACCAGTTTCCACAAAAAGGGAAAGGATAGCAATCAGCCCCAGCATTTT. Its protein is CASSPTSFHKKGKDSNQPQHF.